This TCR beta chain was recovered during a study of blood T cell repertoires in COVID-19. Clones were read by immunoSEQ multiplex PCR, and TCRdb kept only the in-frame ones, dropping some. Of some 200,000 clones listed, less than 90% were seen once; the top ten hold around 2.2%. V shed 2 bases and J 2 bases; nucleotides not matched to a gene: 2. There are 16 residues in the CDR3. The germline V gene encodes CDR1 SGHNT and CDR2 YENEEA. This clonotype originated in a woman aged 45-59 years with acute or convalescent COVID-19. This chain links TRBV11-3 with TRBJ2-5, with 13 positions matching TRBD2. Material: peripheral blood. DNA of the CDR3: TGTGCCAGCAGCTTACTGGGACTAGCGGGGCAAGAGACCCAGTACTTC. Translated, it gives CASSLLGLAGQETQYF.